This T cell receptor beta chain came from a study of cytomegalovirus exposure and HLA in healthy donors. To note about this clone: Its specificity is not known.

The PCR used 60 Vbeta and 13 Jbeta primers. TCRdb keeps only in-frame clones here, not all; method: immunoSEQ multiplex PCR. The data contain under 250,000 clones, approximately 78% of them singletons. Study outcomes and limitations: With later analysis, a missense DCLRE1C variant became linked to TCR beta V- and J-gene trimming.

V was pared by 3 bases and J by 0 bases, with 6 bases between. Germline values: CDR1 MNHNS, CDR2 SASEGT. CDR3 size: 14 residues. This clonotype was obtained from a woman aged 40-49 years in good health and CMV-seronegative. The V and J genes are TRBV6-1 and TRBJ1-5; D is uncertain. The sample was PBMCs. The CDR3 coding sequence is TGTGCCAGCAGTGAGTGGGCTAGCAATCAGCCCCAGCATTTT. It yields the protein CASSEWASNQPQHF.